The T cell receptor beta chain described here comes from a study of identical twins (dated by TCRdb to the mid-2010s). About the investigation overall: To test whether fetal clonotypes persist, this study deep-sequenced TCR alpha and beta repertoires from monozygotic twins, from unrelated adults of various ages, and from cord blood. Replicate twin experiments were performed at different times using different library preparation protocols to rule out contamination. Broader findings and caveats from the paper: Zero-insertion analyses could be partly confounded by invariant T cells such as MAIT and iNKT, although diverse VJ usage argued against such confounding for most clonotypes. Recombination models systematically underestimated out-of-frame TCR alpha sharing in monozygotic twins but agreed with sharing between unrelated individuals. Because the same donors could not be followed over many years, the conclusions depended on cross-sectional statistical analysis. Fewer insertions were carried by abundant cord blood beta clonotypes, a similar but weaker trend appeared in young adult naive repertoires, and no such trend appeared in memory repertoires. Compared with coincidental sharing between unrelated individuals, out-of-frame TCR alpha sequences shared between twins showed an excess of sequences with low generation probability. The excess sharing between twins in beta out-of-frame sequences was weaker because fewer shared sequences reduced the signal-to-noise ratio.

V and J are truncated by 4 bases and 5 bases respectively, leaving an intervening sequence of 7 bases. Including the terminal cysteine and phenylalanine, the CDR3 comprises 12 residues. Only CDR3 DNA remains: 36 bases, in frame from the first base. As encoded in the germline V gene, CDR1 is KGHDR while CDR2 is SFDVKD. The table lists this clonotype with a few counts. Its antigen remains unidentified. Base qualities are not at hand, and no much larger clone is one base apart. Only healthy Caucasian donors were included. The researchers also sequenced three unrelated adults who were not twins: a male aged 18 to 29, a male aged 50 to 59, and a female aged 50 to 59. Miltenyi CD45RO+ enrichment and human naive T-cell isolation kits were used to isolate memory (CD45RO+) and naive T cells from PBMC. The library relied on 5' RACE. Sequenced using an Illumina HiSeq 2000. A universal primer binding site was added through template switching, and the final cDNA carried a unique molecular identifier so that TCR cDNA molecules could be counted accurately. First-strand cDNA for TCR alpha and beta chains was synthesized from specific primers in the conserved constant-segment region. Each cDNA library was double barcoded, with a SMART-Mk sample barcode plus Illumina barcodes, to control for contamination. TruSeq adapter sequences, together with Illumina sample barcodes, were added in two successive PCR steps. TCR alpha and beta cDNA libraries were sequenced on the Illumina HiSeq platform with custom primers. Turning to the authors' computational methods: Unique molecular identifiers were extracted from raw reads with MiGEC, and CDR3 positions were determined with MiXCR. For each individual, recombination models were inferred using an EM algorithm with the repgenHMM and IGoR tools. Shared clonotypes were analyzed with the tcR package in R, and sharing was normalized by the product of cloneset sizes. To study raw recombination free of thymic and clonal selection effects, out-of-frame nonproductive sequences were analyzed. TCRdb trimmed the raw reads at Q25, called clones with MiXCR and kept productive beta chains. All rows with the same CDR3 protein become a single entry with the most common DNA and genes. The V and J calls were determined by TCRdb, not by the authors. The sample table shows hundreds of thousands of distinct CDR3 sequences, and 5.5% to 6.5% are seen once. Clones ranked in the top ten supply around 1.7% of the sample.

The chain employs TRBV24-1 and TRBJ1-2; a weak D assignment points to TRBD1 (5 bases agree). The clonotype comes from a man between 18 and 29 years old in good health. Sequencing used naive T cells sorted from blood. The cell subset or site label on this specimen signifies: cells isolated with a human naive T-cell isolation kit. At the DNA level, the sequence is TGTGCCACCAGTGAGGCAGGGTATGGCTACACCTTC. Its protein product is CATSEAGYGYTF.